These 21 T cell receptor beta chains came from one sample sequenced in a study of cytomegalovirus exposure and HLA in healthy donors. Sequencing used immunoSEQ multiplex PCR; TCRdb keeps in-frame clones, though not all of them. This sample has some 170,000 clones, with about 89% found just once. The sample taken for sequencing was PBMCs. Source of these receptors: a man younger than 30 in good health and CMV-seropositive.

The V call is TRBV7-2, the J call TRBJ2-1, with TRBD2 matching over 10 bases. Germline V CDR1 and CDR2: SGHTA, FQGNSA. The CDR3 is made up of 15 amino acids. The trim removed 3 bases at V and 7 bases at J, leaving 6 bases unmatched. The CDR3 protein is CASSFLSGGSNEQFF. CDR3 bases: TGTGCCAGCAGCTTTCTTAGCGGGGGGAGTAATGAGCAGTTCTTC.

This clone was found a few times. The chain links TRBV6-4 to TRBJ2-3, with 10 bases identical to TRBD2. The trim removed 3 bases at V and 3 bases at J, leaving 6 bases unmatched. The CDR3 contains 16 residues. Germline V gene lookup returns CDR1 MRHNA and CDR2 SNTAGT. The CDR3 DNA sequence: TGTGCCAGCAGTGAAGAGGCTAGCGGGGGTACAGATACGCAGTATTTT. It yields the protein CASSEEASGGTDTQYF.

This chain links TRBV6-6 with TRBJ2-7; D may be TRBD1 (6 bases). The CDR3 loop spans 14 amino acids. The ends were cut back, 4 bases at V and 1 base at J, with 11 bases in the middle. CDR1 MNHNY and CDR2 SVGAGI come from the germline V gene (reference sequence). For the CDR3, the DNA is TGTGCCAGCAGTTGGGACACCTTTTCCTACGAGCAGTACTTC. Protein product: CASSWDTFSYEQYF.

The gene calls are TRBV6-5 and TRBJ2-5, with D maybe TRBD2 (6 bases). Trimming took 7 bases from V and 5 from J, leaving 14 bases between them. Germline lookup yields CDR1 MNHEY and CDR2 SVGAGI. The CDR3 spans 13 residues. The CDR3 DNA reads as TGTGCCAGCACCCAGCCCGGAGGGGAGACCCAGTACTTC. Its protein is CASTQPGGETQYF.

Turning to this clone: This sample also contains other DNA sequences that code for the same CDR3. This rearrangement joins TRBV27 to TRBJ1-5; 10 bases are shared with TRBD1. There are 14 residues in the CDR3. CDR1 is MNHEY and CDR2 is SMNVEV in the germline V gene (reference sequence). V was clipped by 6 bases and J by 4 bases; unmatched bases: 3. For the CDR3, the DNA is TGTGCCAGCAGCCCGGGACAGGGGAATCAGCCCCAGCATTTT. Its protein product is CASSPGQGNQPQHF.

The chain employs TRBV7-9 and TRBJ2-5, with TRBD2 identical over 8 bases. There are 16 residues in the CDR3. J was trimmed by 3 bases and V by 7 bases; bases with no gene match: 13. Looked up from germline, CDR1 is SEHNR and CDR2 is FQNEAQ (reference sequence). The CDR3 region has the DNA TGTGCCAGCACCCTAGGCGGGAGGCCTTGGGAAGAGACCCAGTACTTC. Translated: CASTLGGRPWEETQYF.

The V call is TRBV18, the J call TRBJ2-1; TRBD2 matches at 9 bases. Unmatched junction bases numbered 13, after V lost 4 bases and J lost 0 bases. CDR1 is KGHSH, CDR2 LQKENI, per germline. The CDR3 sequence is 19 residues long. CDR3 DNA: TGTGCCAGCTCACACGGCGCTAGCGGGACTTCAAGCTCCTACAATGAGCAGTTCTTC. Translated: CASSHGASGTSSSYNEQFF.

CDR3 region: CASKEGYSGNTIYF. CDR3 DNA: TGTGCCAGCAAGGAGGGCTACTCTGGAAACACCATATATTTT. The rearrangement links TRBV6-5 to TRBJ1-3, with D hard to call. Germline V lookup: CDR1 MNHEY, CDR2 SVGAGI. The CDR3 has 14 amino acids. The V and J ends lost 7 bases and 0 bases respectively, with 10 bases between them.

J is TRBJ1-5 and V is TRBV27; a possible D gene is TRBD1 (6 bases). In germline, CDR1 is MNHEY, CDR2 SMNVEV (reference sequence). There are 14 residues in the CDR3. The V and J ends lost 5 bases and 3 bases respectively, with 11 bases between them. CDR3 in amino acids: CASSPGQINQPQHF. For the CDR3, the DNA is TGTGCCAGCAGTCCTGGACAGATCAATCAGCCCCAGCATTTT.

V usage is TRBV6-5 and J usage is TRBJ2-7; 9 bases are shared with TRBD2. The junction had 6 bases not matched to a gene; V was cut back by 6 bases and J by 0 bases. In germline, CDR1 is MNHEY, CDR2 SVGAGI. This CDR3 comprises 15 residues. The CDR3 spells CASSSSGAVSYEQYF. CDR3 nucleotides: TGTGCCAGCAGCTCTAGCGGGGCCGTCTCCTACGAGCAGTACTTC.

The J gene is TRBJ1-3, the V gene TRBV7-9; 8 nucleotides align to TRBD1. Losses at the gene ends were 2 bases for V and 4 bases for J; bases not matched to a gene: 1. CDR1 is SEHNR, CDR2 FQNEAQ, per germline (reference sequence). The CDR3 is 14 amino acids. CDR3 in DNA: TGTGCCAGCAGCTTACCAGGGGGCGGAAACACCATATATTTT. This codes for CASSLPGGGNTIYF.

This chain links TRBV27 with TRBJ2-7; TRBD1 aligns across 8 bases. V lost 2 bases and J lost 4; bases outside the gene matches: 7. Looked up from germline, CDR1 is MNHEY and CDR2 is SMNVEV (reference sequence). The CDR3 covers 15 residues. Written as DNA, the CDR3 is TGTGCCAGCAGTTTAATGGGGGACAGGTGGTACGAGCAGTACTTC. This gives the protein CASSLMGDRWYEQYF.

V and J are TRBV7-6 and TRBJ2-7; TRBD2 might be the D (6 bases). Trimming took 5 bases from V and 1 from J, leaving 18 bases between them. This CDR3 contains 16 residues. Per the germline V gene, CDR1 is SGHVS and CDR2 is FNYEAQ. The CDR3 coding sequence is TGTGCCAGCAGCCCGGCGCGAGGGGCGGGATCCTACGAGCAGTACTTC. Amino acids: CASSPARGAGSYEQYF.

The chain links TRBV18 to TRBJ1-2; weak D call: TRBD1 (6 bases). V was shortened by 3 bases and J by 4 bases, with 18 bases between the two germline ends. The CDR3 contains 16 residues. Germline V gene sequence: CDR1 KGHSH, CDR2 LQKENI. The CDR3 protein is CASSPPNTGQLYGYTF. The CDR3 DNA sequence: TGTGCCAGCTCACCGCCCAACACCGGACAGCTCTATGGCTACACCTTC. Full variable domain (rest looked up from reference TRBV18 and TRBJ1-2): NAGVMQNPRHLVRRRGQEARLRCSPMKGHSHVYWYRQLPEEGLKFMVYLQKENIIDESGMPKERFSAEFPKEGPSILRIQQVVRGDSAAYFCASSPPNTGQLYGYTFGSGTRLTVV.

The CDR3 region is CASSVDDRGNQPQHF. DNA of the CDR3: TGTGCCAGCAGCGTAGACGACAGGGGCAATCAGCCCCAGCATTTT. This chain links TRBV9 with TRBJ1-5, with TRBD1 matching over 7 bases. This CDR3 contains 15 residues. Germline lookup yields CDR1 SGDLS and CDR2 YYNGEE. With V trimmed by 0 bases and J by 2 bases, 2 bases remained unmatched.

The V gene is TRBV7-2, the J gene TRBJ2-1; no reliable D call. This CDR3 has 14 residues. Germline assignment: CDR1 SGHTA and CDR2 FQGNSA. With 2 bases removed from V and 8 bases from J, the gap between germline ends came to 13 bases. CDR3 sequence: CASSLQGSIDEQFF. CDR3 bases: TGTGCCAGCAGCTTACAAGGTAGCATCGATGAGCAGTTCTTC.

The chain recombines TRBV7-6 with TRBJ2-2; D is perhaps TRBD1 (6 bases). Per the germline V gene, CDR1 is SGHVS and CDR2 is FNYEAQ. Trimming pared 5 bases from V and 6 bases from J, leaving 19 bases between. This CDR3 has 16 residues. CDR3 coding DNA: TGTGCCAGCAGCGCCTACAAGGAAGGGGGTGCCGGGGAGCTGTTTTTT. It translates to CASSAYKEGGAGELFF.

V usage is TRBV7-2 and J usage is TRBJ2-7, with 11 bases lining up with TRBD2. V shed 4 bases and J 0 bases; nucleotides not matched to a gene: 5. The CDR3 runs 16 residues. The germline V gene encodes CDR1 SGHTA and CDR2 FQGNSA. The CDR3 loop is CASSSRLAGSSYEQYF. Written as DNA, the CDR3 is TGTGCCAGCAGCTCTAGACTAGCGGGGAGCTCCTACGAGCAGTACTTC.

This clone has a handful of counts. V usage is TRBV6-6 and J usage is TRBJ2-7; TRBD2 might be the D (6 bases). Between the trimmed V and J ends, which lost 0 bases and 5 bases, there was a span of 14 bases. The V gene's germline CDR1 is MNHNY and CDR2 SVGAGI (reference sequence). The CDR3 extends over 15 amino acids. In DNA form, the CDR3 reads TGTGCCAGCAGTTACTCGGGGGGTGGGTTTGACGAGCAGTACTTC. It translates to CASSYSGGGFDEQYF.

The chain combines TRBV27 with TRBJ2-1; perhaps TRBD1 as D (5 bases). V was cut by 7 bases and J by 5 bases, with 15 bases left in between. The germline V gene encodes CDR1 MNHEY and CDR2 SMNVEV (reference sequence). CDR3 size: 14 residues. The CDR3 here is CASTNGAGNNEQFF. In DNA, the CDR3 is TGTGCCAGCACCAATGGGGCAGGCAACAATGAGCAGTTCTTC.

The V call is TRBV7-2, the J call TRBJ2-1, with TRBD2 matching over 9 bases. V shed 4 bases, J shed 6 bases, and the junction held 7 bases outside the gene matches. The CDR3 covers 15 residues. In germline, CDR1 is SGHTA, CDR2 FQGNSA. The CDR3, as DNA: TGTGCCAGCAGCTCAAGCGGGGGGCGAGCCAATGAGCAGTTCTTC. As protein: CASSSSGGRANEQFF.